The clone carrying this T cell receptor (beta chain) was recorded a few times. Its specificity is unknown. The length of the CDR3 is 11 residues. Germline V gene data show CDR1 as SNHLY and CDR2 as FYNNEI. The junction had 5 bases not matched to a gene; V was cut back by 9 bases and J by 9 bases. The data stem from a study of cytomegalovirus exposure and HLA in healthy donors. Study findings and constraints: In all likelihood, a cluster of highly shared sequence variants was a sequencing artifact.

In the PCR, 60 Vbeta and 13 Jbeta primers were used. Generated by immunoSEQ multiplex PCR, the TCRdb table keeps only in-frame clones and is missing some. Found here are about 83,000 clones, about four fifths of them singletons; the top ten hold approximately 6%. The sequenced sample was PBMCs. J is TRBJ2-1 and V is TRBV2; 7 positions match TRBD2. The receptor was isolated from a man between 18 and 29 years old in good health and CMV-seropositive. CDR3 DNA sequence: TGTGCCAGTACACTAGCGACTGAGCAGTTCTTC. Protein product: CASTLATEQFF.